The text below deals with one T cell receptor (beta chain). This clonotype was counted ten times or more. Its antigen is unknown. No much larger clonotype is one base removed from it; base qualities were not supplied. The library came from PCR. Instrument used: Illumina HiSeq 2500. To normalize quantification of the TCRbeta repertoire, the TCR libraries were built with molecular barcoding that relied on unique molecular identifiers. TCRdb reworked the public reads: Q25 trimming with fastp, MiXCR clone assembly, productive beta chains retained. Rows with a matching CDR3 protein are joined into one entry that keeps the most common DNA and genes. The sample yields hundreds of thousands of distinct CDR3 sequences; over 15% were counted once. The leading ten clones occupy 0.85% to 1.3% of the sample. The sample comes from a study of T-cell reconstitution after alpha-beta-depleted transplantation in children (TCRdb year 2016). Regarding the study in general: Using TCR repertoire profiling, the study followed T-cell immune reconstitution in a quantitative way in children after TCRalphabeta/CD19-depleted allogeneic hematopoietic cell transplantation.

Trimming removed 5 bases from V and 7 bases from J; the gene matches leave 8 bases unexplained. From cysteine to phenylalanine, the CDR3 is 15 amino acids long. Only CDR3 DNA is held: 45 bases, read in frame from base 1. The germline V gene encodes CDR1 MDHEN and CDR2 SYDVKM. The rearranged chain carries TRBV28 and TRBJ1-1, with TRBD1 matching 12 junction bases. The receptor was derived from a human donor who donated a stem cell graft to a child with acute myeloid leukemia. Material: PBMCs from the stem cell graft donor, obtained from the stem cell graft. The DNA is TGTGCCAGCAGTCCTCTCCGGGACAGGGGGCTTGAAGCTTTCTTT. Its product reads: CASSPLRDRGLEAFF.